One sample yielded the 11 T cell receptor beta chains listed below, sequenced in a study of blood T cell repertoires in COVID-19. The method was immunoSEQ multiplex PCR; TCRdb's version includes in-frame clones alone and lacks a portion of them. The sample has about 250,000 clones; approximately 83% are singletons. Sequencing used PBMCs or T cells enriched from blood (not recorded which). These receptors came from a man over 45 who had recovered from COVID-19.

This chain uses TRBV4-3 with TRBJ2-2, with TRBD2 matching over 7 bases. The germline CDR1 and CDR2 sequences are LGHNA and YSLEER. The length of the CDR3 is 17 residues. V was pared by 1 base and J by 1 base, with 6 bases of the junction left unmatched. In DNA form, the CDR3 reads TGCGCCAGCAGCCAAGCCCCTAGCGGAGTGAACACCGGGGAGCTGTTTTTT. Amino acids: CASSQAPSGVNTGELFF.

The chain joins TRBV4-1 to TRBJ2-3; perhaps TRBD2 as D (6 bases). The CDR3 is 15 amino acids. The V gene lost 0 bases and the J gene lost 3 bases, with 10 bases spanning the gap. Germline loops: CDR1 MGHRA, CDR2 YSYEKL. The CDR3 spells CASSQEGGQTDTQYF. The CDR3 coding sequence is TGCGCCAGCAGCCAAGAGGGGGGTCAGACAGATACGCAGTATTTT.

The V gene is TRBV5-1, the J gene TRBJ2-1; 10 bases match TRBD2. This CDR3 is 16 amino acids long. Germline CDR1 reads SGHRS; CDR2 reads YFSETQ. J lost 2 bases, V lost 3 bases, and 5 bases had no gene match. CDR3 sequence (DNA): TGCGCCAGCAGCTCGGGGACTAGCGAAGCCTACAATGAGCAGTTCTTC. Protein sequence: CASSSGTSEAYNEQFF.

This sequence joins TRBV7-8 and TRBJ2-1, with no clear D. V shed 2 bases and J shed 0 bases, with 8 bases lying between them. This CDR3 region has 15 residues. The germline CDR1 and CDR2 sequences are SGHVS and FQNEAQ. The CDR3 DNA sequence: TGTGCCAGCAGCTTAACGGAGAGCTCCTACAATGAGCAGTTCTTC. Translation: CASSLTESSYNEQFF.

This clone was observed a handful of times. This chain connects TRBV5-6 to TRBJ2-5, with 11 nucleotides matching TRBD1. V shed 4 bases and J 4 bases; nucleotides not matched to a gene: 6. Per germline, CDR1 SGHDT and CDR2 YYEEEE. The length of the CDR3 is 15 residues. In DNA, the CDR3 is TGTGCCAGCAGCAAGGACAGGGGGCTTTTAGAGACCCAGTACTTC. Translating it yields CASSKDRGLLETQYF.

The DNA of the CDR3 is TGTGCCAGCACCGCCGCGGGCAATGAGCAGTTCTTC. This codes for CASTAAGNEQFF. V gene TRBV11-3 combines with J gene TRBJ2-1, with D possibly matching TRBD2 (5 bases). Trimming shortened V by 7 bases and J by 6 bases, and 10 bases separated the two germline ends. Per the germline V gene, CDR1 is SGHNT and CDR2 is YENEEA. The length of the CDR3 is 12 residues. Variable domain in full (rest from reference TRBV11-3 and TRBJ2-1): EAGVVQSPRYKIIEKKQPVAFWCNPISGHNTLYWYLQNLGQGPELLIRYENEEAVDDSQLPKDRFSAERLKGVDSTLKIQPAELGDSAVYLCASTAAGNEQFFGPGTRLTVL.

This rearrangement joins TRBV5-6 to TRBJ1-3, with 7 bases that match TRBD1. Per the germline V gene, CDR1 is SGHDT and CDR2 is YYEEEE. The CDR3 is 14 amino acids. V lost 5 bases to trimming and J lost 2 bases; unmatched junction nucleotides: 4. CDR3 DNA sequence: TGTGCCAGCAGGCGACAGGGTGCTGGAAACACCATATATTTT. Its protein is CASRRQGAGNTIYF.

The CDR3 reads CASSPRIAGGGETQYF. In nucleotides, the CDR3 is TGTGCCAGCAGCCCCCGGATAGCGGGAGGCGGGGAGACCCAGTACTTC. The chain carries TRBV7-2 and TRBJ2-5, with TRBD2 identical over 10 bases. The CDR3 runs to 16 residues. Unmatched junction bases numbered 11, after V lost 5 bases and J lost 5 bases. The V gene's germline CDR1 is SGHTA and CDR2 FQGNSA.

V gene TRBV30 combines with J gene TRBJ1-6, with D perhaps matching TRBD1 (5 bases). This CDR3 has 14 residues. Germline V gives CDR1 GTSNPN, CDR2 SVGIG (reference sequence). Trimming removed 4 bases at V and 9 bases at J, with 16 bases between. The CDR3 nucleotides read TGTGCCTGGAAGGGGCAATCCCGGAGTTCACCCCTCCACTTT. It translates to CAWKGQSRSSPLHF.

This clone was counted a single time. The J gene is TRBJ2-1, the V gene TRBV27; 11 nucleotides agree with TRBD2. CDR1 is MNHEY and CDR2 is SMNVEV in the germline V gene (reference sequence). With 6 bases clipped from V and 15 bases from J, the junction kept 7 bases outside the gene matches. This CDR3 is built from 12 residues. The chain's CDR3 is CASRPTSGNLFF. DNA of the CDR3: TGTGCCAGCAGACCGACTAGCGGGAATCTGTTCTTC.

The rearrangement uses TRBV5-1 and TRBJ2-2, with D possibly matching TRBD2 (6 bases). V was pared by 6 bases and J by 6 bases, with 15 bases between. The V gene's germline CDR1 is SGHRS and CDR2 YFSETQ. CDR3 length: 14 residues. The CDR3 loop reads CASTSRRGSGELFF. The CDR3 coding sequence is TGCGCCAGCACCTCGCGGAGGGGTTCCGGGGAGCTGTTTTTT.